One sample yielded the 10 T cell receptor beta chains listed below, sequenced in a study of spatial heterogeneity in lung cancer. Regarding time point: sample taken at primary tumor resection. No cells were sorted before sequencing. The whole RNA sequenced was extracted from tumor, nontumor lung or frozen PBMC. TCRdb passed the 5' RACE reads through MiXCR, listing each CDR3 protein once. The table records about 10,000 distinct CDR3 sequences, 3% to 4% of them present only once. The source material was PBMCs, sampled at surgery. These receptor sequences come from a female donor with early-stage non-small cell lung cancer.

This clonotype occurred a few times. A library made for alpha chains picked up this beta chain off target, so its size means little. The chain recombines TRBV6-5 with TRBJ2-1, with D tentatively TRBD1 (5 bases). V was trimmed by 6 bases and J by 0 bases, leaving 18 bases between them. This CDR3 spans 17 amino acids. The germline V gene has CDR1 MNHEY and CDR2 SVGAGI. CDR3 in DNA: TGTGCCAGCAGACTAACCTCGGCTGACAGCTCCTACAATGAGCAGTTCTTC. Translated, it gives CASRLTSADSSYNEQFF.

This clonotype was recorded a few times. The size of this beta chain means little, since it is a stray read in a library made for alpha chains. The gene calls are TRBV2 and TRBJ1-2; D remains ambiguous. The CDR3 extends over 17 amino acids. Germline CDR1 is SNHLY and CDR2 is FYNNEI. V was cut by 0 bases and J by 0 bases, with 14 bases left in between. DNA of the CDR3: TGTGCCAGCAGTGAAGCCCCGAACGGGGTTACTAACTATGGCTACACCTTC. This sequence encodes CASSEAPNGVTNYGYTF.

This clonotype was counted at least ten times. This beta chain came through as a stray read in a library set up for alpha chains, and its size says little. The DNA for the CDR3 is TGCAGTGCTAGATCCCTAGCGGGGGGCACAGATACGCAGTATTTT. Protein sequence: CSARSLAGGTDTQYF. This chain joins TRBV20-1 and TRBJ2-3, with 10 bases lining up with TRBD2. CDR1 is DFQATT and CDR2 is SNEGSKA in the germline V gene (reference sequence). The CDR3 consists of 15 residues. Trimming took 2 bases from V and 1 from J; bases not matched to a gene: 3.

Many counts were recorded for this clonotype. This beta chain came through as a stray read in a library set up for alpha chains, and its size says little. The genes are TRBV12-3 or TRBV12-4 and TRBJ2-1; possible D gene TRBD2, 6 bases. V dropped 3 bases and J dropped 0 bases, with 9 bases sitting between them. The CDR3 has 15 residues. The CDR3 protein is CASSFKAGSYNEQFF. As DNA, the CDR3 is TGTGCCAGCAGTTTTAAAGCGGGCTCCTACAATGAGCAGTTCTTC.

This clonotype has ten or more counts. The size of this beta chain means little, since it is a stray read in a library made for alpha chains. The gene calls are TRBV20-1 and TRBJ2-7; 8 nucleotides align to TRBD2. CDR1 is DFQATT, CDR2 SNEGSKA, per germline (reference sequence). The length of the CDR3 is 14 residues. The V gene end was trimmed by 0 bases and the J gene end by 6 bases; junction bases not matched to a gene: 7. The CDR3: CSARDRRTSGEQYF. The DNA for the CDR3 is TGCAGTGCTAGAGATCGTAGAACTAGCGGCGAGCAGTACTTC.

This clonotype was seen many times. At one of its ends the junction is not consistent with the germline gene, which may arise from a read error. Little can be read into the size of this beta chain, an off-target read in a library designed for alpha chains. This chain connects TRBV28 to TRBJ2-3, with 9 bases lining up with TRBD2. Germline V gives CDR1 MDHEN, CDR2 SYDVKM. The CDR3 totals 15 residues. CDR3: CASSLNSGSIDTQYF. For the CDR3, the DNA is TGTGCCAGCAGTTTAAATAGCGGGAGCATAGATACGCAGTATTTT.

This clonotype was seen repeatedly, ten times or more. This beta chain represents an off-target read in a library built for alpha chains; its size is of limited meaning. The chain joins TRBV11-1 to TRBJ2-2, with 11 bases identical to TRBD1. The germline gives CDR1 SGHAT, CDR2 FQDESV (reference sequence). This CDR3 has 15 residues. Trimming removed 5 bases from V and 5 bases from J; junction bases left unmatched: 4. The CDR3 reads CASSPRDRGTGELFF. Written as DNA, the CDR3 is TGTGCCAGCAGCCCTAGGGACAGGGGGACCGGGGAGCTGTTTTTT. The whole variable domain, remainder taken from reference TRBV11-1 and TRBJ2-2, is EAEVAQSPRYKITEKSQAVAFWCDPISGHATLYWYRQILGQGPELLVQFQDESVVDDSQLPKDRFSAERLKGVDSTLKIQPAELGDSAMYLCASSPRDRGTGELFFGEGSRLTVL.

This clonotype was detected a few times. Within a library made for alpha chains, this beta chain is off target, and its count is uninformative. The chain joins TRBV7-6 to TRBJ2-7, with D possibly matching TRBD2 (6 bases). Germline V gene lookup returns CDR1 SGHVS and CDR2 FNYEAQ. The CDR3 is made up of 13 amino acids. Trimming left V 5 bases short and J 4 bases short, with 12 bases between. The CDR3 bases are TGTGCCAGCAGCCCCCGGGAGCAGTACGAGCAGTACTTC. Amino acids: CASSPREQYEQYF.

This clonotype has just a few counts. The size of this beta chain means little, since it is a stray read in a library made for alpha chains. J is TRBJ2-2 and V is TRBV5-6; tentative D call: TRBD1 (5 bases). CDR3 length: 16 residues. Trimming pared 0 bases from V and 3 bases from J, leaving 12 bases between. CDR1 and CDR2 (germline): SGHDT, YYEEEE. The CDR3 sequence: CASSLVVQGDTGELFF. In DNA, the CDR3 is TGTGCCAGCAGCTTGGTAGTACAAGGGGACACCGGGGAGCTGTTTTTT.

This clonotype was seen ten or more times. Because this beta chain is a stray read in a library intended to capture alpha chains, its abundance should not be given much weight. CDR3 region: CSALRPAGGYEQYF. CDR3 DNA sequence: TGCAGTGCCCTTAGGCCAGCGGGGGGCTACGAGCAGTACTTC. The chain couples TRBV20-1 to TRBJ2-7, with TRBD2 matching 9 bases. Germline V gene sequence: CDR1 DFQATT, CDR2 SNEGSKA (reference sequence). The CDR3 length is 14 residues. The trim removed 6 bases at V and 3 bases at J, leaving 9 bases unmatched.